This T cell receptor beta chain is from a study of cytomegalovirus exposure and HLA in healthy donors (dated by TCRdb to 2017 to 2019). Turning to the overall study: According to a later analysis, one platform produced both the roughly 120 validation repertoires and the 670 or so repertoires of the first cohort. The study was designed to test whether signatures of past pathogen exposure could be identified by cataloging public T cell receptors. A separate validation cohort of roughly 120 different subjects was used in addition to the 666-subject first cohort. To predict cytomegalovirus infection status, the study brought together high-throughput TCR immunosequencing, statistical association of individual TCRs with disease status, and machine learning. Overall results and qualifications from the work: Subsequent analysis determined that TCRs grouped into clusters in the first cohort also showed a tendency toward co-occurrence across the 120 validation repertoires, and 85% to 95% of cluster scores exceeded 0. In both the original and validation cohorts, the classifier was reported to diagnose cytomegalovirus status with high specificity and sensitivity. All 110 or so repertoires were used to score co-occurrence in the validation cohort in a later analysis, because that analysis had no HLA typing for the cohort. The study listed 164 TCR beta chains as associated with cytomegalovirus. The authors suggested that the approach could potentially be generalized to other disease states and immunological phenotypes. In vitro tests confirmed that a few of the cytomegalovirus-associated TCR beta chains recognize cytomegalovirus antigens. Most TCR sequences were seen in very few donors, while some public TCRs were found in many individuals.

The donors were included in the validation cohort of some 110 subjects, a group kept apart from the roughly 610-subject first cohort. Trimming leaves V shorter by 9 bases and J shorter by 5 bases, with the junction holding 10 bases beyond the gene matches. The CDR3 goes from the cysteine to the phenylalanine over 15 residues. Solely the CDR3 DNA is kept, with 45 bases framed from the first base. CDR1 is given as MNHEY and CDR2 as SVGAGI, both from the germline V gene. On this clone: Its binding antigen is unknown. No much larger clonotype is one base removed from it; base qualities were not supplied.

Library creation used the immunoSEQ multiplex PCR assay. The paper's data handling went like this. A statistical classification framework was built for diagnosing cytomegalovirus status from the catalog of TCR beta chain sequences. TCRdb re-hosts the immuneACCESS table, in-frame sequences only. Its copies lack some clones; in the studies checked, an unresolved V gene accounts for under half of them, and the cause for the rest is not known. V and J calls and clone size are copied from that table; D and trimming were computed from the DNA. This sample has 140,000 or so clones in its table, and approximately 90% of those were observed once. Around 0.7% of the sample goes to the ten largest clones.

This clonotype originated in a man younger than 35 in good health and CMV-seronegative. The V gene is TRBV6-5 and the J gene is TRBJ2-3; the junction holds 11 bases that match TRBD2. The material sequenced was PBMCs. The CDR3 protein: CASRISGRAGDTQYF. Read as DNA, the sequence is TGTGCCAGTCGAATTAGCGGGAGGGCCGGAGATACGCAGTATTTT.